The present TCR beta chain was sequenced within a study of blood T cell repertoires in COVID-19. About the research overall: Material from acute and convalescent COVID-19 was sourced from the United States, Italy and Spain.

As originally analysed: Estimation of nucleated cell counts relied on the amplification of reference gene primers. The repertoire was sequenced with immunoSEQ multiplex PCR; TCRdb's copy has only in-frame clones and lacks some. For V, J and clone size, that table is used; D and trimming come from the DNA. The top ten hold roughly 2% of the sample, which has roughly 260,000 clones, about nine tenths seen once. The sequence was obtained from a woman between 45 and 60 years old who had recovered from COVID-19. The specimen sequenced was peripheral blood.

Here the CDR3 reads CASSEAAGGGNTIYF. CDR3 DNA: TGTGCCAGCAGTGAAGCGGCAGGGGGAGGAAACACCATATATTTT. This chain connects TRBV6-1 to TRBJ1-3; 7 bases are shared with TRBD1. The junction had 3 bases not matched to a gene; V was cut back by 0 bases and J by 4 bases. CDR3 length equals 15 residues. The germline V gene encodes CDR1 MNHNS and CDR2 SASEGT.